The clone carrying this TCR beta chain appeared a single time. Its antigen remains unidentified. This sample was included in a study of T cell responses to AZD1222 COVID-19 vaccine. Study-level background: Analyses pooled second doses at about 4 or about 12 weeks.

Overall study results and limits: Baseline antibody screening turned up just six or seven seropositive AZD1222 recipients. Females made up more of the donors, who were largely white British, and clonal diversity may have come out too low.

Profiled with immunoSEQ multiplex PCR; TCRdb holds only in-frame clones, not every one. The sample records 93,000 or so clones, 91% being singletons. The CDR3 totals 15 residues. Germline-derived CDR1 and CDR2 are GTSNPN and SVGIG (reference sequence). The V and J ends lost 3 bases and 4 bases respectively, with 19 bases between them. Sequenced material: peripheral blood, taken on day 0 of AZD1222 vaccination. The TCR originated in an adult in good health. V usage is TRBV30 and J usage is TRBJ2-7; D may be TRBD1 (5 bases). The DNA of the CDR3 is TGTGCCTGGAGGGGAAGCGCGGACAAAATTTACGAGCAGTACTTC. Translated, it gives CAWRGSADKIYEQYF.